The 22 T cell receptor beta chains below all came from one sample that was sequenced in a study of OX40 agonist ivuxolimab in advanced cancers. Only in-frame clones appear in the TCRdb table, and some are missing; sequencing was by immunoSEQ multiplex PCR. The sample holds fewer than 85,000 clones, more than 60% seen once. Sequencing was performed on CD4+ or CD8+ T cells sorted from blood, taken in a trial of the OX40 agonist ivuxolimab. The receptors derive from an adult with an advanced solid tumor such as melanoma, head and neck, liver or kidney cancer.

The rearrangement links TRBV7-9 to TRBJ2-3; TRBD2 matches 11 bases. J gave up 5 bases and V 1 base, and 8 bases lay outside the gene matches. The V gene's germline CDR1 is SEHNR and CDR2 FQNEAQ (reference sequence). This CDR3 contains 17 residues. The CDR3, as DNA: TGTGCCAGCAGCTTAGTCTCGACTAGCGGGGTGGTAGATACGCAGTATTTT. Translation: CASSLVSTSGVVDTQYF. The full variable domain, completed using reference TRBV7-9 and TRBJ2-3, is DTGVSQNPRHKITKRGQNVTFRCDPISEHNRLYWYRQTLGQGPEFLTYFQNEAQLEKSRLLSDRFSAERPKGSFSTLEIQRTEQGDSAMYLCASSLVSTSGVVDTQYFGPGTRLTVL.

V and J are TRBV7-9 and TRBJ2-7; 8 nucleotides line up with TRBD1. V gave up 4 bases and J gave up 4 bases; unmatched junction bases: 9. CDR3 length: 15 residues. Germline lookup yields CDR1 SEHNR and CDR2 FQNEAQ (reference sequence). The CDR3 DNA sequence: TGTGCCAGCAGCTACGGACAGGGTGTACCTTACGAGCAGTACTTC. Translated, it gives CASSYGQGVPYEQYF.

This chain connects TRBV19 to TRBJ2-7; no clear D. There are 13 residues in the CDR3. Between the trimmed V and J ends, which lost 3 bases and 2 bases, there was a span of 8 bases. CDR1 and CDR2 (germline): LNHDA, SQIVND (reference sequence). CDR3 loop: CASSIRVAYEQYF. CDR3 sequence (DNA): TGTGCCAGTAGTATCCGTGTTGCCTACGAGCAGTACTTC.

The V and J genes are TRBV6-1 and TRBJ2-5; 12 nucleotides line up with TRBD2. The V segment lost 1 base and the J segment 2 bases; nucleotides outside the gene matches: 5. Per germline, CDR1 MNHNS and CDR2 SASEGT. The CDR3 consists of 17 residues. CDR3 loop: CASSEGASGGVQETQYF. The DNA for the CDR3 is TGTGCCAGCAGTGAAGGGGCTAGCGGGGGGGTTCAAGAGACCCAGTACTTC.

This sequence joins TRBV19 and TRBJ1-2; the D is unclear. The CDR3 sequence is 15 residues long. The V end lost 7 bases, the J end lost 3 bases, and 18 bases lay between the germline ends. Germline CDR1 reads LNHDA; CDR2 reads SQIVND (reference sequence). In DNA, the CDR3 is TGTGCCAGTAAAGAAGGGTACGGATTGTACTATGGCTACACCTTC. This sequence encodes CASKEGYGLYYGYTF.

This clone was seen ten or more times. This chain uses TRBV19 with TRBJ2-7; the D is unclear. The V end lost 5 bases, the J end lost 2 bases, and 13 bases lay between the germline ends. There are 14 residues in the CDR3. From germline, CDR1 is LNHDA and CDR2 SQIVND (reference sequence). CDR3 bases: TGTGCCAGTAGTGGAGTGGAACAAACCTACGAGCAGTACTTC. Translating it yields CASSGVEQTYEQYF.

This chain links TRBV11-2 with TRBJ2-3, with D perhaps being TRBD1 or TRBD2 (6 bases each). The V end lost 3 bases, the J end lost 3 bases, and 13 bases lay between the germline ends. The CDR3 is 15 residues long. Germline V gene data show CDR1 as SGHAT and CDR2 as FQNNGV. Here the CDR3 reads CASSFIGGFTDTQYF. CDR3 nucleotide sequence: TGTGCCAGCAGCTTTATCGGGGGCTTTACAGATACGCAGTATTTT.

This clone appeared a few times. This chain connects TRBV4-1 to TRBJ2-3, with 12 bases fitting TRBD2. CDR3 length: 17 residues. The J segment lost 4 bases and the V segment lost 3 bases, leaving 8 bases of the junction unmatched. CDR1 and CDR2 from the germline V gene are MGHRA and YSYEKL. CDR3 sequence: CASSQDRLAGASDTQYF. In nucleotides, the CDR3 is TGCGCCAGCAGCCAGGACCGACTAGCGGGAGCTTCAGATACGCAGTATTTT.

This clone was detected once. The chain has TRBV5-4 and TRBJ2-3; TRBD2 matches at 8 bases. Germline assignment: CDR1 SGHNT and CDR2 YYREEE (reference sequence). V shed 3 bases, J shed 7 bases, and the junction held 7 bases outside the gene matches. There are 14 residues in the CDR3. The CDR3 DNA reads TGTGCCAGCAGCTCGGGACTAGGGCTCAATACGCAGTATTTT. Amino acids: CASSSGLGLNTQYF. Supplemented by reference TRBV5-4 and TRBJ2-3, the full variable domain reads ETGVTQSPTHLIKTRGQQVTLRCSSQSGHNTVSWYQQALGQGPQFIFQYYREEENGRGNFPPRFSGLQFPNYSSELNVNALELDDSALYLCASSSGLGLNTQYFGPGTRLTVL.

V and J are TRBV11-2 and TRBJ2-5, with D possibly matching TRBD1 (5 bases). Per germline, CDR1 SGHAT and CDR2 FQNNGV. The CDR3 has 14 amino acids. Trimming stripped 5 bases from V and 5 bases from J, with 15 bases between. DNA for the CDR3: TGTGCCAGCAGCATACAGGTTGTTGGGGAGACCCAGTACTTC. It yields the protein CASSIQVVGETQYF.

The chain has TRBV5-1 and TRBJ2-5; D is tentatively TRBD1 or TRBD2 (5 bases each). The V and J ends lost 5 bases and 4 bases respectively, with 15 bases between them. This CDR3 has 14 amino acids. The germline V gene has CDR1 SGHRS and CDR2 YFSETQ. CDR3 loop: CASRETERGETQYF. The CDR3 DNA is TGCGCCAGCAGGGAGACGGAGAGGGGAGAGACCCAGTACTTC.

The J gene is TRBJ2-1, the V gene TRBV18; no reliable D call. The CDR3 totals 13 residues. V dropped 1 base and J dropped 3 bases, with 4 bases sitting between them. Germline CDR1 KGHSH, CDR2 LQKENI. CDR3 sequence reads: CASSPRDYNEQFF. The CDR3 DNA reads TGTGCCAGCTCACCACGGGACTACAATGAGCAGTTCTTC. Complete variable domain (other parts from reference TRBV18 and TRBJ2-1): NAGVMQNPRHLVRRRGQEARLRCSPMKGHSHVYWYRQLPEEGLKFMVYLQKENIIDESGMPKERFSAEFPKEGPSILRIQQVVRGDSAAYFCASSPRDYNEQFFGPGTRLTVL.

The rearrangement joins TRBV7-8 to TRBJ1-5; D gene unclear. The V gene lost 0 bases and the J gene lost 6 bases, with 3 bases spanning the gap. The CDR3 has 12 residues. Germline V CDR1 and CDR2: SGHVS, FQNEAQ. CDR3 DNA: TGTGCCAGCAGCTTAGCATTTCAGCCCCAGCATTTT. The encoded protein is CASSLAFQPQHF.

J is TRBJ2-5 and V is TRBV6-5, with no clear D. Germline CDR1 is MNHEY and CDR2 is SVGAGI. The CDR3 loop spans 12 amino acids. With 8 bases removed from V and 7 bases from J, the gap between germline ends came to 14 bases. CDR3 amino acids: CASATRRSTQYF. DNA of the CDR3: TGTGCCAGCGCCACTCGTCGTTCGACCCAGTACTTC.

The gene calls are TRBV4-1 and TRBJ2-7, with a possible D match to TRBD2 (6 bases). This CDR3 has 12 residues. The germline V gene encodes CDR1 MGHRA and CDR2 YSYEKL. Trimming left V 0 bases short and J 12 bases short, with 12 bases between. CDR3 protein: CASSQDRREWYF. For the CDR3, the DNA is TGCGCCAGCAGCCAAGATCGGAGGGAGTGGTACTTC.

The J gene is TRBJ1-1, the V gene TRBV5-4, with D perhaps matching TRBD1 (5 bases). Germline CDR1 reads SGHNT; CDR2 reads YYREEE (reference sequence). Between the trimmed V and J ends, which lost 0 bases and 4 bases, there was a span of 10 bases. The CDR3 length is 14 residues. CDR3 in DNA: TGTGCCAGCAGCTTGGGGGGGGTTGTCACTGAAGCTTTCTTT. It translates to CASSLGGVVTEAFF.

The chain joins TRBV7-9 to TRBJ2-5, with a possible D match to TRBD2 (5 bases). The CDR3 covers 15 residues. CDR1 is SEHNR, CDR2 FQNEAQ, per germline (reference sequence). Trimming left V 5 bases short and J 5 bases short, with 18 bases between. As DNA, the CDR3 is TGTGCCAGCAGCCTCTCACTAGTCGTTTTGGAGACCCAGTACTTC. Amino acid sequence: CASSLSLVVLETQYF. Variable domain in full (rest from reference TRBV7-9 and TRBJ2-5): DTGVSQNPRHKITKRGQNVTFRCDPISEHNRLYWYRQTLGQGPEFLTYFQNEAQLEKSRLLSDRFSAERPKGSFSTLEIQRTEQGDSAMYLCASSLSLVVLETQYFGPGTRLLVL.

This chain connects TRBV5-1 to TRBJ1-1, with 10 bases lining up with TRBD1. This CDR3 is 17 amino acids long. Germline trimming cut 4 bases from V and 5 bases from J; bases unmatched to any gene: 14. Germline V lookup: CDR1 SGHRS, CDR2 YFSETQ. The CDR3 region is CASSLSGTGVFYTEAFF. The CDR3 DNA sequence: TGCGCCAGCAGCCTCTCGGGGACAGGGGTATTCTATACTGAAGCTTTCTTT.

This clone was seen a handful of times. This rearrangement joins TRBV7-6 to TRBJ2-5; 7 nucleotides align to TRBD1. The CDR3 length is 15 residues. CDR1 and CDR2 (germline): SGHVS, FNYEAQ. J lost 5 bases, V lost 1 base, and 7 bases had no gene match. This chain's CDR3 is CASSLVLTGYETQYF. The CDR3 coding sequence is TGTGCCAGCAGCTTAGTGTTGACAGGGTACGAGACCCAGTACTTC.

The chain uses TRBV6-1 and TRBJ1-3; tentatively, D is TRBD1 (5 bases). Germline loops: CDR1 MNHNS, CDR2 SASEGT. The V end was cut by 10 bases, the J end by 1 base, with 8 bases between. This CDR3 spans 12 amino acids. CDR3 nucleotides: TGTGCCACCCGGACATCTGGAAACACCATATATTTT. It is translated as CATRTSGNTIYF.

V usage is TRBV30 and J usage is TRBJ1-5; TRBD1 matches 12 bases. Germline V gene lookup returns CDR1 GTSNPN and CDR2 SVGIG (reference sequence). The CDR3 is 15 residues long. J gave up 8 bases and V 3 bases, and 8 bases lay outside the gene matches. CDR3 DNA: TGTGCCTGGAGGACGGGACAGGGGGCTTCGGAGCCCCAGCATTTT. The encoded protein is CAWRTGQGASEPQHF.

The J gene is TRBJ1-2, the V gene TRBV19; D is possibly TRBD1 (6 bases). V lost 3 bases, J lost 3 bases, and 14 bases lay in between. Per the germline V gene, CDR1 is LNHDA and CDR2 is SQIVND (reference sequence). The CDR3 is made up of 15 amino acids. CDR3 loop: CASSIYGQTYYGYTF. The CDR3 DNA follows: TGTGCCAGTAGTATTTACGGACAGACGTACTATGGCTACACCTTC.